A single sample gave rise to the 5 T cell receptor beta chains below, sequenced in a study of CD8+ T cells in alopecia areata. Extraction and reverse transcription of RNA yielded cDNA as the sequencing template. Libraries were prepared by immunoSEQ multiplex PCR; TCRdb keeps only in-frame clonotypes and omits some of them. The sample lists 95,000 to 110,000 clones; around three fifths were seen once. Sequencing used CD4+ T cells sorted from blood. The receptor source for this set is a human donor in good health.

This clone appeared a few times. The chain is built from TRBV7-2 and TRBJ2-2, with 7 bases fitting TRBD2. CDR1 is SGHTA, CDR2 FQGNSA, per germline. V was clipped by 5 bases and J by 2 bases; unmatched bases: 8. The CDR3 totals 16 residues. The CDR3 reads CASSAKSGVNTGELFF. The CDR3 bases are TGTGCCAGCAGCGCCAAAAGCGGGGTTAACACCGGGGAGCTGTTTTTT.

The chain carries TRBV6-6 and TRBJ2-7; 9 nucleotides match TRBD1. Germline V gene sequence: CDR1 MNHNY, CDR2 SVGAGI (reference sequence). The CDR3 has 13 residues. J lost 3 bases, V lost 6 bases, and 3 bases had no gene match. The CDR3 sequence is CASRETGGYEQYF. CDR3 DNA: TGTGCCAGCAGGGAGACAGGGGGCTACGAGCAGTACTTC.

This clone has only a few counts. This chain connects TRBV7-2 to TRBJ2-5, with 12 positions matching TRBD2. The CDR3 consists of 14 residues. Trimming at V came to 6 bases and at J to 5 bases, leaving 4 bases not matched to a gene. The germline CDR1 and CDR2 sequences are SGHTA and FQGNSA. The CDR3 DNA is TGTGCCAGCAGACGGACTAGCGGGGTTGAGACCCAGTACTTC. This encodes CASRRTSGVETQYF.

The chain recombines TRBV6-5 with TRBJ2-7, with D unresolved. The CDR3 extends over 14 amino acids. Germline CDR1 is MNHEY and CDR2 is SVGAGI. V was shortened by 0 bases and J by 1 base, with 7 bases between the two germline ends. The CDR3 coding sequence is TGTGCCAGCAGTTACTCGAGAGGTTCCTACGAGCAGTACTTC. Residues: CASSYSRGSYEQYF.

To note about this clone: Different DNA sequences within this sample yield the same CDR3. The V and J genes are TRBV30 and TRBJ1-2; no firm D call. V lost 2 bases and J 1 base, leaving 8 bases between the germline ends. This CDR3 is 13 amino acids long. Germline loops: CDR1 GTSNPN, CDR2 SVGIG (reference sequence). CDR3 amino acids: CAWSLGINYGYTF. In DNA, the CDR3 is TGTGCCTGGAGTTTGGGCATTAACTATGGCTACACCTTC.